The next 25 T cell receptor beta chains were all read from a single sample in a study of identical twins. In TCRdb, the 5' RACE reads were re-called with MiXCR into one record per CDR3 protein. The sample yields 400,000 to 600,000 distinct CDR3 sequences, more than 20% seen once. Separately, the same data were catalogued under a study of yellow fever vaccine responses in identical twins.

Source material: CD4+ T cells sorted from blood. These receptors were collected from a woman younger than 30 in good health.

The chain links TRBV6-2 or TRBV6-3 to TRBJ2-2, with 8 bases lining up with TRBD1. Germline CDR1 MNHEY, CDR2 SVGEGT. The CDR3 extends over 16 amino acids. V trimming: 6 bases; J trimming: 2 bases; junction bases outside the gene matches: 8. CDR3 sequence reads: CASSPRGPLNTGELFF. DNA of the CDR3: TGTGCCAGCAGCCCCAGGGGGCCACTAAACACCGGGGAGCTGTTTTTT.

This clonotype was counted only a few times. The V call is TRBV20-1, the J call TRBJ2-3; 11 bases match TRBD2. Germline V CDR1 and CDR2: DFQATT, SNEGSKA (reference sequence). Trimming at V came to 3 bases and at J to 1 base, leaving 9 bases not matched to a gene. This CDR3 is built from 17 residues. CDR3 DNA sequence: TGCAGTGCTAGGGACGTTAGCGGGGGGGCCGGCACAGATACGCAGTATTTT. Its protein is CSARDVSGGAGTDTQYF.

This clonotype was detected a few times. This chain links TRBV2 with TRBJ2-2; D is possibly TRBD1 or TRBD2 (5 bases each). V shed 6 bases and J shed 0 bases, with 11 bases lying between them. Germline assignment: CDR1 SNHLY and CDR2 FYNNEI. The CDR3 extends over 15 amino acids. CDR3 DNA sequence: TGTGCCAGCAGATATGGGACGGCGAACACCGGGGAGCTGTTTTTT. It yields the protein CASRYGTANTGELFF.

This chain joins TRBV6-2 or TRBV6-3 and TRBJ1-5; the match to TRBD1 covers 7 bases. After removal of 7 bases from V and 5 bases from J, the junction contained 5 bases not matched to a gene. The germline gives CDR1 MNHEY, CDR2 SVGEGT. The CDR3 runs to 13 residues. As DNA, the CDR3 is TGTGCCAGCACCCCCACAGGGGATCAGCCCCAGCATTTT. This encodes CASTPTGDQPQHF.

In this sample, this clonotype turned up a few times. Here the CDR3 reads CSATTWGEDTQYF. CDR3 coding DNA: TGCAGTGCAACCACCTGGGGGGAAGATACGCAGTATTTT. The rearrangement links TRBV20-1 to TRBJ2-3; a weak D match, TRBD2 (6 bases). Trimming took 6 bases from V and 5 from J, leaving 15 bases between them. The germline gives CDR1 DFQATT, CDR2 SNEGSKA (reference sequence). The CDR3 totals 13 residues.

This clonotype was detected a few times. J is TRBJ2-1 and V is TRBV9; D is unclear. V lost 4 bases and J 2 bases, leaving 13 bases between the germline ends. This CDR3 comprises 15 residues. Germline V gives CDR1 SGDLS, CDR2 YYNGEE. CDR3 in amino acids: CASSPAWGTYNEQFF. The CDR3 DNA sequence: TGTGCCAGCAGCCCCGCGTGGGGAACCTACAATGAGCAGTTCTTC. The entire variable domain, with the rest obtained from reference TRBV9 and TRBJ2-1, is as follows: DSGVTQTPKHLITATGQRVTLRCSPRSGDLSVYWYQQSLDQGLQFLIQYYNGEERAKGNILERFSAQQFPDLHSELNLSSLELGDSALYFCASSPAWGTYNEQFFGPGTRLTVL.

This clonotype was seen more than once but under ten times. The CDR3 sequence: CASSPPFGGDYNEQFF. CDR3 nucleotide sequence: TGTGCCAGCAGCCCCCCCTTTGGCGGAGATTACAATGAGCAGTTCTTC. This chain joins TRBV12-3 or TRBV12-4 and TRBJ2-1; D remains ambiguous. The CDR3 consists of 16 residues. V shed 6 bases and J shed 4 bases, with 19 bases lying between them.

The V and J genes are TRBV29-1 and TRBJ1-1; no firm D call. V was pared by 2 bases and J by 0 bases, with 7 bases between. The V gene's germline CDR1 is SQVTM and CDR2 ANQGSEA. The CDR3 has 13 amino acids. CDR3 amino acids: CSVERHLNTEAFF. DNA of the CDR3: TGCAGCGTTGAACGTCATTTGAACACTGAAGCTTTCTTT.

The rearrangement uses TRBV4-1 and TRBJ2-5; TRBD2 agrees at 7 bases. The CDR3 consists of 15 residues. The germline gives CDR1 MGHRA, CDR2 YSYEKL. Losses at the gene ends were 1 base for V and 5 bases for J; bases not matched to a gene: 7. The CDR3 spells CASSQAGGTRETQYF. In DNA, the CDR3 is TGCGCCAGCAGCCAAGCGGGGGGAACGCGGGAGACCCAGTACTTC.

Many counts were recorded for this clonotype. The genes are TRBV12-3 or TRBV12-4 and TRBJ1-1; 8 positions match TRBD1. Trimming removed 5 bases from V and 1 base from J; junction bases left unmatched: 0. The CDR3 runs 13 residues. CDR3 sequence reads: CASSGQGNTEAFF. CDR3 in DNA: TGTGCCAGCAGTGGACAGGGGAACACTGAAGCTTTCTTT.

V usage is TRBV4-2 and J usage is TRBJ1-2; TRBD1 might be the D (6 bases). This CDR3 region has 16 residues. V lost 0 bases, J lost 0 bases, and 11 bases lay in between. Germline V gene sequence: CDR1 LGHNA, CDR2 YNFKEQ. The CDR3 reads CASSQDGGQTNYGYTF. The CDR3 nucleotides are TGTGCCAGCAGCCAAGATGGGGGGCAAACTAACTATGGCTACACCTTC.

J is TRBJ2-7 and V is TRBV7-2, with D maybe TRBD1 (5 bases). Trimming removed 0 bases at V and 2 bases at J, with 11 bases between. CDR1 is SGHTA, CDR2 FQGNSA, per germline. The CDR3 has 15 residues. The CDR3 protein is CASSLAQGLAYEQYF. CDR3 in DNA: TGTGCCAGCAGCTTAGCTCAGGGATTGGCCTACGAGCAGTACTTC.

This clonotype was seen a few times. This chain joins TRBV2 and TRBJ2-1; D gene uncertain. Trimming took off 7 bases at V and 13 bases at J, with 20 bases between the two ends. The CDR3 length is 13 residues. Germline CDR1 SNHLY, CDR2 FYNNEI. CDR3 region: CASNTSPASAQFF. CDR3 nucleotides: TGTGCCAGCAATACCTCTCCAGCGAGTGCCCAGTTCTTC.

The chain combines TRBV7-2 with TRBJ2-1; no clear D. The CDR3 sequence is 16 residues long. The V and J ends lost 1 base and 0 bases respectively, with 10 bases between them. The germline gives CDR1 SGHTA, CDR2 FQGNSA. The CDR3, as DNA: TGTGCCAGCAGCTTAGTCACCCAGTTCTCCTACAATGAGCAGTTCTTC. Its translation is CASSLVTQFSYNEQFF.

This clonotype was seen a handful of times. Here the CDR3 reads CASSQSWRVRDEQFF. CDR3 bases: TGTGCCAGCAGCCAGAGTTGGCGTGTCAGGGATGAGCAGTTCTTC. The chain couples TRBV14 to TRBJ2-1; TRBD1 might be the D (5 bases). CDR3 length: 15 amino acids. The V end was cut by 3 bases, the J end by 8 bases, with 17 bases between. CDR1 SGHDN and CDR2 FVKESK come from the germline V gene.

The V and J genes are TRBV20-1 and TRBJ2-3, with D unresolved. The CDR3 consists of 15 residues. V lost 0 bases and J 2 bases, leaving 12 bases between the germline ends. Germline V CDR1 and CDR2: DFQATT, SNEGSKA (reference sequence). CDR3: CSARDQISFTDTQYF. In nucleotides, the CDR3 is TGCAGTGCTAGAGACCAAATTTCATTCACAGATACGCAGTATTTT.

The chain recombines TRBV27 with TRBJ2-1; the match to TRBD2 covers 8 bases. Trimming at V came to 6 bases and at J to 7 bases, leaving 17 bases not matched to a gene. Germline V CDR1 and CDR2: MNHEY, SMNVEV (reference sequence). This CDR3 has 17 residues. CDR3 sequence (DNA): TGTGCCAGCAGACTAGCGGCCCTTTCGGTTGGGGGGAATGAGCAGTTCTTC. Amino acids: CASRLAALSVGGNEQFF.

This clonotype was counted between two and nine times. The V and J genes are TRBV27 and TRBJ2-7, with 9 bases fitting TRBD2. V was clipped by 8 bases and J by 4 bases; unmatched bases: 9. Germline V gives CDR1 MNHEY, CDR2 SMNVEV (reference sequence). The CDR3 has 14 residues. For the CDR3, the DNA is TGTGCCAGCGCCTTGGCGGGAGGGCCTTACGAGCAGTACTTC. Protein product: CASALAGGPYEQYF.

This clonotype turned up a few times. V is TRBV10-3 and J is TRBJ2-5, with a weak D call TRBD1 (6 bases). In germline, CDR1 is ENHRY, CDR2 SYGVKD. Trimming pared 3 bases from V and 4 bases from J, leaving 12 bases between. The CDR3 is made up of 14 amino acids. The CDR3 nucleotides are TGTGCCATCAGTGATGTTTCCAGGGGAGAGACCCAGTACTTC. Residues: CAISDVSRGETQYF.

The rearrangement joins TRBV7-6 to TRBJ2-1; D possibly corresponds to TRBD2 (6 bases). V was trimmed by 3 bases and J by 5 bases, leaving 17 bases between them. The CDR3 consists of 16 residues. Germline CDR1 SGHVS, CDR2 FNYEAQ. The CDR3 region has the DNA TGTGCCAGCAGCTTGGTTCCCGGGACTTTTAACAATGAGCAGTTCTTC. This codes for CASSLVPGTFNNEQFF.

This clonotype showed up just a few times. The chain uses TRBV7-2 and TRBJ2-2, with unresolved D. Germline values: CDR1 SGHTA, CDR2 FQGNSA. The CDR3 is 14 residues long. Trimming cost V 6 bases and J 8 bases, with 16 bases left between them. CDR3 sequence reads: CASSQNEIAGELFF. DNA of the CDR3: TGTGCCAGCAGTCAAAACGAAATCGCGGGGGAGCTGTTTTTT.

The chain employs TRBV7-3 and TRBJ2-1; D gene unclear. Germline loops: CDR1 SGHTA, CDR2 FQGTGA. V lost 3 bases and J 4 bases, leaving 13 bases between the germline ends. This CDR3 is 15 amino acids long. The DNA of the CDR3 is TGTGCCAGCAGCTTCTCGGATGCCTCGTACAATGAGCAGTTCTTC. Its translation: CASSFSDASYNEQFF. Combining the CDR3 with reference TRBV7-3 and TRBJ2-1 gives the whole variable domain GAGVSQTPSNKVTEKGKYVELRCDPISGHTALYWYRQSLGQGPEFLIYFQGTGAADDSGLPNDRFFAVRPEGSVSTLKIQRTERGDSAVYLCASSFSDASYNEQFFGPGTRLTVL.

This clonotype showed up just a few times. The CDR3 DNA reads TGTGCCACGGGGACAGGGGCGTACTATGGCTACACCTTC. It yields the protein CATGTGAYYGYTF. The chain links TRBV10-3 to TRBJ1-2; TRBD1 aligns across 10 bases. J gave up 3 bases and V 10 bases, and 5 bases lay outside the gene matches. This CDR3 contains 13 residues. CDR1 is ENHRY, CDR2 SYGVKD, per germline.

There are a few counts of this clonotype. The chain recombines TRBV12-3 or TRBV12-4 with TRBJ2-7; weak D call: TRBD2 (5 bases). The CDR3 runs to 15 residues. V lost 5 bases, J lost 5 bases, and 19 bases lay in between. The chain's CDR3 is CASSPRTLSGDEQYF. In DNA, the CDR3 is TGTGCCAGCAGTCCCCGGACTCTTAGTGGCGACGAGCAGTACTTC.

The rearrangement uses TRBV7-8 and TRBJ2-1, with 9 nucleotides matching TRBD1. V lost 1 base to trimming and J lost 4 bases; unmatched junction nucleotides: 5. Germline CDR1 SGHVS, CDR2 FQNEAQ. The CDR3 spans 16 residues. Written as DNA, the CDR3 is TGTGCCAGCAGCTTAGAGCCGGGACAGGGTTACAATGAGCAGTTCTTC. This translates into CASSLEPGQGYNEQFF.